This passage covers 20 T cell receptor beta chains from one sample sequenced in a study of beta chain features in type 1 diabetes. The isolated RNA, all of it, was reverse transcribed, so expressed TCRB transcripts were what got sequenced. Some clones are missing from TCRdb's copy, which holds only in-frame ones; the method was immunoSEQ multiplex PCR. The profile shows 60,000 or so clones, roughly 60% of them singletons. Sequences were obtained from Tregs from blood. The receptors come from a woman under 30 in good health.

The rearrangement links TRBV4-1 to TRBJ2-7, with 14 bases that match TRBD2. Germline values: CDR1 MGHRA, CDR2 YSYEKL. V was pared by 3 bases and J by 6 bases, with 10 bases of the junction left unmatched. CDR3 length: 17 residues. The CDR3 region has the DNA TGCGCCAGCAGCCAGCGGCGACTAGCGGGGGGGCCAGGCGAGCAGTACTTC. This codes for CASSQRRLAGGPGEQYF.

The chain has TRBV7-3 and TRBJ2-5; 11 nucleotides line up with TRBD2. Losses at the gene ends were 5 bases for V and 7 bases for J; bases not matched to a gene: 3. Germline V gene sequence: CDR1 SGHTA, CDR2 FQGTGA. This CDR3 contains 13 residues. The CDR3 DNA reads TGTGCCAGCAGCCCTACTAGCGGGGGGACCCAGTACTTC. This translates into CASSPTSGGTQYF. The full variable domain, with the rest looked up from reference TRBV7-3 and TRBJ2-5, is GAGVSQTPSNKVTEKGKYVELRCDPISGHTALYWYRQSLGQGPEFLIYFQGTGAADDSGLPNDRFFAVRPEGSVSTLKIQRTERGDSAVYLCASSPTSGGTQYFGPGTRLLVL.

This clone was seen only once. The genes are TRBV19 and TRBJ1-5; D possibly corresponds to TRBD1 (5 bases). Trimming cost V 7 bases and J 4 bases, with 8 bases left between them. Germline-derived CDR1 and CDR2 are LNHDA and SQIVND (reference sequence). This CDR3 is 12 amino acids long. CDR3 amino acids: CASKYRNQPQHF. CDR3 coding DNA: TGTGCCAGTAAGTACAGGAATCAGCCCCAGCATTTT. The full variable domain, rest sourced from reference TRBV19 and TRBJ1-5, is DGGITQSPKYLFRKEGQNVTLSCEQNLNHDAMYWYRQDPGQGLRLIYYSQIVNDFQKGDIAEGYSVSREKKESFPLTVTSAQKNPTAFYLCASKYRNQPQHFGDGTRLSIL.

The V call is TRBV2, the J call TRBJ1-1; D is unresolved. The CDR3 is made up of 13 amino acids. V was clipped by 6 bases and J by 1 base, with 9 bases between them. Germline CDR1 reads SNHLY; CDR2 reads FYNNEI. Here the CDR3 DNA reads TGTGCCAGCAGAGTACAAACGAACACTGAAGCTTTCTTT. As protein: CASRVQTNTEAFF.

The chain couples TRBV19 to TRBJ1-1; D is uncertain. This CDR3 has 15 residues. Trimming took off 3 bases at V and 3 bases at J, with 14 bases between the two ends. CDR1 and CDR2 (germline): LNHDA, SQIVND (reference sequence). CDR3 nucleotides: TGTGCCAGTAGTATTGAGGGCGGGATCGACACTGAAGCTTTCTTT. It codes for CASSIEGGIDTEAFF.

The chain uses TRBV7-2 and TRBJ2-1, with 11 bases lining up with TRBD2. Unmatched junction bases numbered 7, after V lost 1 base and J lost 8 bases. The CDR3 runs 16 residues. Germline values: CDR1 SGHTA, CDR2 FQGNSA. The CDR3, as DNA: TGTGCCAGCAGCTTAGTACTAGCGGGAGAGGCCTATGAGCAGTTCTTC. As protein: CASSLVLAGEAYEQFF.

This clone was counted a few times. The chain has TRBV27 and TRBJ2-7, with a tentative D call TRBD1 (5 bases). CDR3 length equals 14 residues. The V end lost 0 bases, the J end lost 4 bases, and 10 bases lay between the germline ends. Germline CDR1 MNHEY, CDR2 SMNVEV (reference sequence). The CDR3 loop is CASSLSPGIYEQYF. The DNA for the CDR3 is TGTGCCAGCAGTTTATCCCCAGGGATATACGAGCAGTACTTC.

This clone was picked up one time. The chain couples TRBV2 to TRBJ1-3; D is undetermined. V shed 8 bases and J shed 4 bases, with 21 bases lying between them. Looked up from germline, CDR1 is SNHLY and CDR2 is FYNNEI. This CDR3 comprises 16 residues. CDR3 DNA sequence: TGTGCCAGCGGTTTAAATTCGGGTAACTCCGGAAACACCATATATTTT. Residues: CASGLNSGNSGNTIYF.

This clone was observed a handful of times. The rearrangement uses TRBV7-2 and TRBJ2-7; no clear D gene. The CDR3 length is 14 residues. Germline V lookup: CDR1 SGHTA, CDR2 FQGNSA. Trimming removed 1 base at V and 2 bases at J, with 9 bases between. In DNA, the CDR3 is TGTGCCAGCAGCTTAGGCGGCGGCGCCTACGAGCAGTACTTC. Translation gives CASSLGGGAYEQYF.

The chain carries TRBV11-3 and TRBJ2-3; no reliable D call. Trimming cost V 3 bases and J 1 base, with 8 bases left between them. CDR3 length: 14 residues. CDR1 is SGHNT and CDR2 is YENEEA in the germline V gene. This CDR3 is CASSLVSGTDTQYF. For the CDR3, the DNA is TGTGCCAGCAGCTTGGTTTCGGGCACAGATACGCAGTATTTT.

Only a few counts were recorded for this clone. This sequence joins TRBV4-2 and TRBJ2-1; D gene uncertain. The ends were cut back, 4 bases at V and 5 bases at J, with 12 bases in the middle. CDR3 length: 14 amino acids. Germline V gives CDR1 LGHNA, CDR2 YNFKEQ. The CDR3 sequence is CASSRITVNNEQFF. CDR3 nucleotide sequence: TGTGCCAGCAGCCGTATTACTGTAAACAATGAGCAGTTCTTC.

The gene calls are TRBV4-1 and TRBJ2-3; D is perhaps TRBD2 (5 bases). CDR1 is MGHRA, CDR2 YSYEKL, per germline. The germline V and J ends were trimmed by 0 bases and 4 bases, with 20 bases remaining between them. The CDR3 has 18 amino acids. CDR3 sequence: CASSQDLSSGPPADTQYF. CDR3 DNA: TGCGCCAGCAGCCAAGATCTATCGAGCGGCCCCCCGGCAGATACGCAGTATTTT.

Note on this clone: Other DNA sequences from this sample encode an identical CDR3 as well. The rearrangement uses TRBV5-1 and TRBJ2-2; D gene ambiguous. CDR3 length: 13 amino acids. CDR1 and CDR2 (germline): SGHRS, YFSETQ. With 4 bases removed from V and 6 bases from J, the gap between germline ends came to 10 bases. The CDR3 bases are TGCGCCAGCAGCCTGGTACTCTCCGGGGAGCTGTTTTTT. Its translation is CASSLVLSGELFF.

The chain links TRBV6-1 to TRBJ2-2; D is unresolved. CDR3 length equals 13 residues. CDR1 and CDR2 (germline): MNHNS, SASEGT. The V end lost 7 bases, the J end lost 7 bases, and 13 bases lay between the germline ends. CDR3 sequence: CASTPVRHGELFF. The CDR3 nucleotides read TGTGCCAGCACTCCTGTCAGGCACGGGGAGCTGTTTTTT.

The chain couples TRBV10-1 to TRBJ1-1; D is ambiguous. The V end lost 1 base, the J end lost 8 bases, and 14 bases lay between the germline ends. Looked up from germline, CDR1 is WNHNN and CDR2 is SYGVQD (reference sequence). CDR3 length: 14 amino acids. CDR3 in DNA: TGCGCCAGCAGTGAGTGGATCGGAACAGAAGAAGCTTTCTTT. Translation: CASSEWIGTEEAFF.

The chain joins TRBV19 to TRBJ1-2, with D possibly matching TRBD1 (5 bases). The V gene's germline CDR1 is LNHDA and CDR2 SQIVND (reference sequence). Trimming shortened V by 10 bases and J by 1 base, and 10 bases separated the two germline ends. CDR3 length: 12 amino acids. The CDR3 DNA is TGTGCCACAGACGGGGGTAACTATGGCTACACCTTC. Translation gives CATDGGNYGYTF.

The rearrangement links TRBV27 to TRBJ2-3; D may be TRBD1 (5 bases). Deletions cut 1 base from V and 0 bases from J, with 14 bases between. Germline CDR1 is MNHEY and CDR2 is SMNVEV (reference sequence). The CDR3 has 17 residues. The DNA of the CDR3 is TGTGCCAGCAGTTTATGGTCAGGGTTCTCTAGCACAGATACGCAGTATTTT. Translation: CASSLWSGFSSTDTQYF.

The chain carries TRBV19 and TRBJ2-2, with 7 bases that match TRBD2. The ends lost 9 bases at V and 3 bases at J; junction bases unmatched: 10. The CDR3 runs 15 residues. Germline V gives CDR1 LNHDA, CDR2 SQIVND (reference sequence). CDR3 sequence: CASSGREGYTGELFF. CDR3 bases: TGTGCCAGCAGTGGCAGGGAGGGTTACACCGGGGAGCTGTTTTTT.

This clone showed up just a few times. A read error is likely, as this CDR3 ends without the conserved phenylalanine or tryptophan. The limits of the CDR3 on the DNA are not certain, so only TCRdb's listed CDR3 is given. V is TRBV2 and J is TRBJ2-7; the table names TRBD2, a call not compared with the DNA. CDR1 is SNHLY and CDR2 is FYNNEI in the germline V gene. The CDR3 is 12 residues long, ends included. CDR3 in amino acids: CASRPPGSFAGI.

This sequence joins TRBV6-5 and TRBJ1-2, with TRBD1 identical over 9 bases. From germline, CDR1 is MNHEY and CDR2 SVGAGI. This CDR3 has 15 amino acids. Trimming at V came to 6 bases and at J to 4 bases, leaving 9 bases not matched to a gene. In DNA form, the CDR3 reads TGTGCCAGCAGACTACAGGGGGCCGAGGGCTATGGCTACACCTTC. It yields the protein CASRLQGAEGYGYTF.